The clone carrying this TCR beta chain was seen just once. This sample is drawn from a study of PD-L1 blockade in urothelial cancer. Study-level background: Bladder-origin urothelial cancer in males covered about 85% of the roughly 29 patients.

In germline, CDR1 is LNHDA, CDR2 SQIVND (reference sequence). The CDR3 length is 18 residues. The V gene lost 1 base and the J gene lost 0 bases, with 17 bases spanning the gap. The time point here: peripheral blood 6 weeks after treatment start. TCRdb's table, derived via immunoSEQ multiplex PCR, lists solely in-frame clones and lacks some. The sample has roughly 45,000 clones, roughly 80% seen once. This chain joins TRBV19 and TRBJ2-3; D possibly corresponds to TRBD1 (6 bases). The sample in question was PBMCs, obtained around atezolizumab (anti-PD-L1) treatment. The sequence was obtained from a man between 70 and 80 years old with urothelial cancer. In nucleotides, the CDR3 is TGTGCCAGTAGTATAGGCTCACGGGACATGGGAAGCACAGATACGCAGTATTTT. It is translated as CASSIGSRDMGSTDTQYF.